This T cell receptor beta chain is from a study of blood T cell repertoires in COVID-19. Study-level information: COVID-19 samples collected from the United States, Italy and Spain covered acute and convalescent phases.

Germline V gene sequence: CDR1 SGHRS, CDR2 YFSETQ. V was clipped by 4 bases and J by 2 bases, with 9 bases between them. The CDR3 is 13 amino acids. TCRdb's table, derived via immunoSEQ multiplex PCR, lists solely in-frame clones and lacks some. This sample has 85,000 to 90,000 clones, with 65% to 85% found just once. The clonotype originates from an older man with acute or convalescent COVID-19. The source material was peripheral blood. The rearrangement links TRBV5-1 to TRBJ2-5; D remains unclear. In nucleotides, the CDR3 is TGCGCCAGCAGCGGTCTAGGACAAGAGACCCAGTACTTC. It encodes CASSGLGQETQYF.